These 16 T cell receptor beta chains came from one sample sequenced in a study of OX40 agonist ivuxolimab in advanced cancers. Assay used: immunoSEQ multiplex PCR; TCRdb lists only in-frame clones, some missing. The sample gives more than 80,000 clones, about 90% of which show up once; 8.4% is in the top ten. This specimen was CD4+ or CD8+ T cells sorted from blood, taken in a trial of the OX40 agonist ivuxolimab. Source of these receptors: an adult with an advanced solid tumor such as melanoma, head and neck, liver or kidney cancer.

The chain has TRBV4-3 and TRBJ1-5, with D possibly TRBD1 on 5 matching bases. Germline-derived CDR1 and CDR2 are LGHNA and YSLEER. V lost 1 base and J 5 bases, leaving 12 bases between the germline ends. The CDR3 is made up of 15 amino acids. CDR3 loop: CASSQVAGMDQPQHF. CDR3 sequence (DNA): TGCGCCAGCAGCCAAGTGGCAGGGATGGATCAGCCCCAGCATTTT.

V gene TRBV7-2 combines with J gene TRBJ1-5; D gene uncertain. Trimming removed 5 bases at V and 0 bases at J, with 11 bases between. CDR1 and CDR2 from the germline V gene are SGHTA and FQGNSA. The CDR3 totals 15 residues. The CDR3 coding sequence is TGTGCCAGCAGCCATGACGGTTATAGCAATCAGCCCCAGCATTTT. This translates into CASSHDGYSNQPQHF.

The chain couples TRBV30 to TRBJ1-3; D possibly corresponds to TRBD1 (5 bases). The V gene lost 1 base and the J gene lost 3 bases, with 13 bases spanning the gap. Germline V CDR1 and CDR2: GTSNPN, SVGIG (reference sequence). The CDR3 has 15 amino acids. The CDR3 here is CAWSGDREGGNTIYF. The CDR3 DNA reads TGTGCCTGGAGTGGGGACCGGGAGGGTGGAAACACCATATATTTT.

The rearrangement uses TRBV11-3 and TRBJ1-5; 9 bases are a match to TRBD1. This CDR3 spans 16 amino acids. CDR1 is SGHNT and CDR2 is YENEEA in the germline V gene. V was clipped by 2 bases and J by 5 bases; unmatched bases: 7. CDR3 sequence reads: CASSLRPGQGYQPQHF. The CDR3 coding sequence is TGTGCCAGCAGCTTAAGGCCGGGACAGGGTTATCAGCCCCAGCATTTT.

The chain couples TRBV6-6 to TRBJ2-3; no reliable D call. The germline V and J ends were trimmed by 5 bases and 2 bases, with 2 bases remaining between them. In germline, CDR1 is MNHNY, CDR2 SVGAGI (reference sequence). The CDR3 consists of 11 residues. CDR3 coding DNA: TGTGCCAGCAGTAACACAGATACGCAGTATTTT. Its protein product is CASSNTDTQYF.

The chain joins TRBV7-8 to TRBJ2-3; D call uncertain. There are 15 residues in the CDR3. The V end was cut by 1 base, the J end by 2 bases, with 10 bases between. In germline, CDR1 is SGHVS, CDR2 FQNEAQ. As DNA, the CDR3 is TGTGCCAGCAGCTTAGTCATTTTGGACACAGATACGCAGTATTTT. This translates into CASSLVILDTDTQYF.

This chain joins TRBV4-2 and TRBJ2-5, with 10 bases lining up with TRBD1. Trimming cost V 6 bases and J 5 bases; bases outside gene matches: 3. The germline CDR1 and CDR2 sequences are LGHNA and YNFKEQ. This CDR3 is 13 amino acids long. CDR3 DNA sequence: TGTGCCAGCAGGACAGGGGGCGACGAGACCCAGTACTTC. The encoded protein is CASRTGGDETQYF.

The CDR3 DNA sequence: TGTGCCAGCAGTGGACAGGACGTATCTGGAAACACCATATATTTT. Protein sequence: CASSGQDVSGNTIYF. The chain couples TRBV28 to TRBJ1-3; TRBD1 aligns across 7 bases. The CDR3 runs to 15 residues. V was pared by 5 bases and J by 1 base, with 5 bases of the junction left unmatched. From germline, CDR1 is MDHEN and CDR2 SYDVKM.

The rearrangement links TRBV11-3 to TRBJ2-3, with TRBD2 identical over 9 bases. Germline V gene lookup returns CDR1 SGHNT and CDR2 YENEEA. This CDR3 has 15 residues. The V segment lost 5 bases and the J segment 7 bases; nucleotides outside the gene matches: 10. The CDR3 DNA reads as TGTGCCAGCAGCACGCCGGGACTAGCCGCGAATACGCAGTATTTT. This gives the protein CASSTPGLAANTQYF.

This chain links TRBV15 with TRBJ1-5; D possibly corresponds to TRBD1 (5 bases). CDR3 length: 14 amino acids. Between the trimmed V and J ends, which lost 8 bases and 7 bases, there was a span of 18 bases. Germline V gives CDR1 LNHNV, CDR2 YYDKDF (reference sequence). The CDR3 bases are TGTGCCACCGGGGCCGCGACACCCGCCCAGCCCCAGCATTTT. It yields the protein CATGAATPAQPQHF.

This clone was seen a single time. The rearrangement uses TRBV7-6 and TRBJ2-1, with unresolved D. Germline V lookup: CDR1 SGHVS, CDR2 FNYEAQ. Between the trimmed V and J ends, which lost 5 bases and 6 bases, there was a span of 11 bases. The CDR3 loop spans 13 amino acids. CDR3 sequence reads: CASSPLVPNEQFF. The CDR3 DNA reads TGTGCCAGCAGCCCCCTAGTCCCCAATGAGCAGTTCTTC.

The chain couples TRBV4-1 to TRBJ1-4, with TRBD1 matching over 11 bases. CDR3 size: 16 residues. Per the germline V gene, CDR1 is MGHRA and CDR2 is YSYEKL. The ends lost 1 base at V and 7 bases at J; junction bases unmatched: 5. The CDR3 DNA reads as TGCGCCAGCAGCCAAGGCAGGACAGGGGGCCTTGAAAAACTGTTTTTT. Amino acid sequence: CASSQGRTGGLEKLFF.

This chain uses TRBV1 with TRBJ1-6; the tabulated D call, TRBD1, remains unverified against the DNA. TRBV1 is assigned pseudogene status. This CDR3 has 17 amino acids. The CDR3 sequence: CTSSQDLGHSYNSPLHF. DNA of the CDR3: TGCACCAGCAGCCAAGATTTGGGGCACTCCTATAATTCACCCCTCCACTTT.

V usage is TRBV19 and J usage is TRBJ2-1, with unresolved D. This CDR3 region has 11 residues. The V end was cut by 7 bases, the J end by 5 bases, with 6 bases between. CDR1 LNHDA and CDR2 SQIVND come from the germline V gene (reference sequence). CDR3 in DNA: TGTGCCAGTATTGGAGACAATGAGCAGTTCTTC. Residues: CASIGDNEQFF. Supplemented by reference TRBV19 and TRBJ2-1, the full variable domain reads DGGITQSPKYLFRKEGQNVTLSCEQNLNHDAMYWYRQDPGQGLRLIYYSQIVNDFQKGDIAEGYSVSREKKESFPLTVTSAQKNPTAFYLCASIGDNEQFFGPGTRLTVL.

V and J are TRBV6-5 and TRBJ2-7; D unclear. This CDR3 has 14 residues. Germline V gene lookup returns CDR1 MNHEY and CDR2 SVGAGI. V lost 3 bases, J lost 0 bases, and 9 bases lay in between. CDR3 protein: CASSYTPASYEQYF. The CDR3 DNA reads TGTGCCAGCAGTTATACCCCCGCCTCCTACGAGCAGTACTTC.

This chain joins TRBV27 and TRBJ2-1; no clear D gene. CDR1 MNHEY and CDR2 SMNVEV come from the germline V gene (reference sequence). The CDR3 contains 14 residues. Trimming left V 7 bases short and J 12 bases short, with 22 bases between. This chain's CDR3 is CASNIGGWSTGQFF. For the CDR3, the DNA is TGTGCCAGCAATATAGGCGGCTGGTCGACCGGGCAGTTCTTC.